The rows below give T cell receptor beta chains drawn from one sample of a study of cytomegalovirus exposure and HLA in healthy donors. Assay used: immunoSEQ multiplex PCR; TCRdb lists only in-frame clones, some missing. Counted here are more than 65,000 clones, 60% to 85% occurring once; the ten biggest clones make up 22%. Specimen: PBMCs. The source of these receptors is a woman in her thirties or forties in good health and CMV-seropositive. CDR3s include the opening cysteine and the closing phenylalanine or tryptophan. Fields, in order: V gene, clone size, D gene, J gene, CDR3 protein, CDR3 DNA. A D gene is named only where the DNA matches it firmly. Clone size is shown for a subset of rows, as once, few, many or a class of expanded clone.

TRBV11-2	NA	NA	TRBJ2-7	CASSMGAFEQYF	TGTGCCAGCAGCATGGGCGCTTTCGAGCAGTACTTC
TRBV2	once	TRBD1	TRBJ2-5	CASSYTGTVQETQYF	TGTGCCAGCAGTTATACAGGGACAGTCCAAGAGACCCAGTACTTC
TRBV7-2	NA	NA	TRBJ1-2	CASSFQGGGYTF	TGTGCCAGCAGCTTTCAGGGTGGAGGCTACACCTTC
TRBV6-6	NA	NA	TRBJ1-5	CATLAWDSNQPQHF	TGTGCCACCTTAGCGTGGGATAGCAATCAGCCCCAGCATTTT
TRBV4-2	NA	TRBD1	TRBJ1-4	CASSPTGQGDEKLFF	TGTGCCAGCAGCCCGACGGGACAGGGGGATGAAAAACTGTTTTTT
TRBV5-1	NA	TRBD2	TRBJ2-2	CASSSGLATNTGELFF	TGCGCCAGCAGCTCGGGACTAGCCACGAACACCGGGGAGCTGTTTTTT
TRBV10-2	NA	NA	TRBJ2-7	CASSESGGAVSYEQYF	TGCGCCAGCAGTGAGTCAGGGGGGGCGGTATCCTACGAGCAGTACTTC
TRBV19	NA	TRBD1	TRBJ2-2	CASSITGTGGSGELFF	TGTGCCAGTAGTATAACCGGGACAGGGGGCTCCGGGGAGCTGTTTTTT
TRBV29-1	NA	TRBD1	TRBJ2-5	CSLGQGQETQYF	TGCAGCCTTGGACAGGGTCAAGAGACCCAGTACTTC
TRBV6-1	NA	TRBD1	TRBJ1-3	CASSDDGTGAGNTIYF	TGTGCCAGCAGTGATGACGGGACAGGGGCTGGAAACACCATATATTTT
TRBV20-1	NA	TRBD1	TRBJ2-1	CSATDRAEQFF	TGCAGTGCCACGGACAGGGCCGAGCAGTTCTTC
TRBV5-1	NA	NA	TRBJ1-2	CASSLDQGVPSGYTF	TGCGCCAGCAGCTTGGATCAGGGCGTTCCTTCTGGCTACACCTTC
TRBV2	few	TRBD2	TRBJ2-7	CASSPGRGGTYEQYF	TGTGCCAGCAGTCCGGGGCGGGGGGGAACCTACGAGCAGTACTTC
TRBV1	NA	NA	TRBJ1-3	CTSSQVEIPDPGTNPYF	TGCACCAGCAGCCAGGTTGAGATCCCTGATCCCGGGACAAATCCATATTTT
TRBV29-1	NA	TRBD2	TRBJ2-2	CSARESGAIAGELFF	TGCAGCGCCCGAGAAAGCGGGGCGATAGCCGGGGAGCTGTTTTTT
TRBV9	NA	NA	TRBJ1-2	CASSVDTNYGYTF	TGTGCCAGCAGCGTTGACACGAACTATGGCTACACCTTC
TRBV28	NA	TRBD1	TRBJ1-1	CASRTGAENTEAFF	TGTGCCAGCAGGACAGGGGCCGAGAACACTGAAGCTTTCTTT
TRBV5-1	NA	NA	TRBJ1-4	CASSLRVIGGQSEKLFF	TGCGCCAGCAGCTTGCGCGTGATCGGGGGGCAGAGTGAAAAACTGTTTTTT
TRBV7-2	NA	TRBD1	TRBJ2-3	CASSRQGADTQYF	TGTGCCAGCAGCCGCCAGGGGGCAGATACGCAGTATTTT
TRBV27	once	TRBD1	TRBJ1-2	CASSLIGTGGSGYTF	TGTGCCAGCAGTTTAATAGGGACAGGGGGAAGTGGCTACACCTTC
TRBV6-1	NA	NA	TRBJ2-7	CASSEKGGEGYEQYF	TGTGCCAGCAGTGAAAAGGGGGGGGAGGGTTACGAGCAGTACTTC
TRBV7-2	NA	NA	TRBJ1-5	CASSTGLSNQPQHF	TGTGCCAGCAGCACAGGGCTTAGCAATCAGCCCCAGCATTTT
TRBV5-4	NA	TRBD2	TRBJ2-7	CASSLSSGGLEQYF	TGTGCCAGCAGCTTGAGTAGCGGGGGCCTGGAGCAGTACTTC
TRBV19	few	TRBD2	TRBJ2-1	CASSAGGPYNEQFF	TGTGCCAGTAGCGCGGGAGGTCCCTACAATGAGCAGTTCTTC
TRBV7-2	NA	NA	TRBJ1-5	CASSLGQGRGQPQHF	TGTGCCAGCAGCTTAGGCCAGGGGAGGGGACAGCCCCAGCATTTT
TRBV28	NA	TRBD2	TRBJ2-1	CASSYLTSGKYNEQFF	TGTGCCAGCAGCTACTTGACTAGCGGGAAATACAATGAGCAGTTCTTC
TRBV28	NA	NA	TRBJ1-2	CASSDPRGAKVYGYTF	TGTGCCAGCTCAGACCCTCGGGGGGCGAAAGTCTATGGCTACACCTTC
TRBV28	NA	TRBD1	TRBJ1-2	CASRGQRDGYTF	TGTGCCAGCAGGGGACAGCGAGATGGCTACACCTTC
TRBV15	NA	TRBD1	TRBJ2-4	CATLDRGANIQYF	TGTGCCACCTTGGACAGGGGTGCAAACATTCAGTACTTC
TRBV5-1	NA	NA	TRBJ1-3	CASSKDRSGNTIYF	TGCGCCAGCAGCAAGGACAGATCTGGAAACACCATATATTTT
TRBV10-2	few	TRBD2	TRBJ2-7	CASSELAEHRRSYEQYF	TGCGCCAGCAGTGAACTAGCGGAACATAGGCGCTCCTACGAGCAGTACTTC
TRBV2	few	TRBD2	TRBJ2-5	CASLPPAGGPETQYF	TGTGCCAGCCTTCCACCAGCGGGGGGGCCGGAGACCCAGTACTTC
TRBV30	NA	NA	TRBJ1-6	CAWSRGGVGNSPLHF	TGTGCCTGGAGTAGGGGAGGGGTCGGGAATTCACCCCTCCACTTT
TRBV6-6	NA	TRBD1	TRBJ2-7	CASSYSGGANEQYF	TGTGCCAGCAGTTACTCAGGGGGCGCAAACGAGCAGTACTTC
TRBV7-3	NA	TRBD2	TRBJ2-2	CASSLSHLRSSGGRTGELFF	TGTGCCAGCAGCTTAAGCCATCTTCGATCTAGCGGGGGTAGAACCGGGGAGCTGTTTTTT
TRBV5-4	NA	NA	TRBJ2-5	CASSLARRQETQYF	TGTGCCAGCAGCTTGGCCAGGCGACAAGAGACCCAGTACTTC
TRBV9	NA	TRBD2	TRBJ2-6	CASSGGGGSTGANVLTF	TGTGCCAGCAGCGGAGGCGGGGGGTCTACTGGGGCCAACGTCCTGACTTTC
TRBV14	NA	NA	TRBJ2-5	CASSQGRVVSETQYF	TGTGCCAGCAGCCAAGGCAGGGTAGTATCAGAGACCCAGTACTTC
TRBV7-2	NA	TRBD2	TRBJ2-1	CASSPTSGSPNEQFF	TGTGCCAGCAGCCCGACTAGCGGGAGCCCCAATGAGCAGTTCTTC
TRBV18	few	NA	TRBJ2-7	CASSQDTYSYEQYF	TGTGCCAGCTCACAGGACACCTACTCCTACGAGCAGTACTTC
TRBV5-1	NA	NA	TRBJ1-4	CASSLDGQLGRKGFF	TGCGCCAGCAGCTTGGATGGACAGCTTGGGAGAAAGGGGTTTTTT
TRBV6-5	NA	NA	TRBJ1-2	CASSYDPAGNYGYTF	TGTGCCAGCAGTTACGACCCGGCAGGAAACTATGGCTACACCTTC
TRBV28	NA	NA	TRBJ1-1	CASSSWAGVGTEAFF	TGTGCCAGCAGTTCCTGGGCGGGTGTGGGTACTGAAGCTTTCTTT
TRBV6-1	NA	NA	TRBJ2-7	CASSEGWRSGSYEQYF	TGTGCCAGCAGTGAAGGGTGGCGGTCGGGCTCCTACGAGCAGTACTTC
TRBV5-4	NA	TRBD2	TRBJ2-3	CASSSGTSGTDTQYF	TGTGCCAGCAGCTCCGGGACTAGCGGCACAGATACGCAGTATTTT
TRBV4-2	once	NA	TRBJ1-1	CASSQDRGTEAFF	TGTGCCAGCAGCCAAGATCGGGGCACTGAAGCTTTCTTT
TRBV7-2	NA	NA	TRBJ1-2	CASNTHSGDYGYTF	TGTGCCAGCAACACTCATTCCGGAGATTATGGCTACACCTTC
TRBV5-1	once	TRBD1	TRBJ1-1	CARPGQSPSNTEAFF	TGCGCCAGGCCGGGACAGTCCCCTTCGAACACTGAAGCTTTCTTT
TRBV2	NA	TRBD2	TRBJ2-5	CASSGGRGLAGYQETQYF	TGTGCCAGCAGTGGGGGCAGGGGACTAGCGGGGTACCAAGAGACCCAGTACTTC
TRBV9	NA	NA	TRBJ2-7	CATHTGDYEQYF	TGTGCCACCCACACCGGAGATTACGAGCAGTACTTC
TRBV6-5	few	TRBD1	TRBJ1-5	CASRLDRGQPQHF	TGTGCCAGCAGACTGGACAGGGGTCAGCCCCAGCATTTT
TRBV6-5	few	NA	TRBJ1-5	CASSKQGNNQPQHF	TGTGCCAGCAGTAAACAGGGTAACAATCAGCCCCAGCATTTT